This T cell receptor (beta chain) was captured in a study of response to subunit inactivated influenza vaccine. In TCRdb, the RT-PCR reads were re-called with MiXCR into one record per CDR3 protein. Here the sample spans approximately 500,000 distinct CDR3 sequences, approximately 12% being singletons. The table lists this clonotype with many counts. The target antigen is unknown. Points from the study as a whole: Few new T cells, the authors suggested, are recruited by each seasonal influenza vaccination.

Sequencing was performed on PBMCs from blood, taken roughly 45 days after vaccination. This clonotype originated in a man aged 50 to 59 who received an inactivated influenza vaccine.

CDR3 amino acids: CSIGASNTEAFF. In nucleotides, the CDR3 is TGCAGCATCGGAGCTTCGAACACTGAAGCTTTCTTT. The chain is built from TRBV29-1 and TRBJ1-1; the D is unclear. CDR1 is SQVTM and CDR2 is ANQGSEA in the germline V gene. V shed 8 bases and J shed 1 base, with 11 bases lying between them. The CDR3 is 12 amino acids.